This paragraph reports one T cell receptor (beta chain). Its matching antigen is unknown. The CDR3 sequence is 15 residues long. CDR1 and CDR2 (germline): LNHDA, SQIVND (reference sequence). The V gene end was trimmed by 6 bases and the J gene end by 3 bases; junction bases not matched to a gene: 6. This record comes from a study of T cell repertoires in cytomegalovirus infection. About the study: Public TCR beta signatures provided an indication of both CMV infection and a matching HLA type. Points from the study as a whole: Across the ex vivo response, the dominant clonotypes were HLA-C-restricted CMV-specific TCR beta clonotypes.

Each CDR3 protein gets one entry after TCRdb re-called the reads with MiXCR. The repertoire includes around 740,000 distinct CDR3 sequences, less than 40% of them detected once, and 2.5% to 3% sits in the top ten. This clonotype originated in a human donor in good health (CMV status not recorded). Some clones in this sample may be carry-over from other donors' samples. Sequences were obtained from PBMCs. This chain joins TRBV19 and TRBJ2-1; 9 nucleotides agree with TRBD2. Here the CDR3 reads CASSRREGIYNEQFF. DNA for the CDR3: TGTGCCAGTAGCCGGCGGGAGGGCATCTACAATGAGCAGTTCTTC.